This T cell receptor (beta chain) was identified during a study of CD8 T cells in Susac syndrome. Whole-study results and caveats: Only a relatively small number of individuals were included in the TCR sequencing and HLA analysis.

Trimming removed 3 bases from V and 6 bases from J, with 9 bases in between. This CDR3 has 14 residues. The RNA input was roughly 0.45 to 1 ug, and it was reverse transcribed with random hexamers. The immunoSEQ assay covered 54 Vbeta and 13 Jbeta segments for CDR3. TCRdb itself ran the immunoSEQ multiplex PCR reads through MiXCR, one entry per CDR3 protein. The sample lists tens of thousands of distinct CDR3 sequences; approximately 94% were seen once. With regard to this clonotype: Its antigen remains unknown.

The chain employs TRBV12-3 or TRBV12-4 and TRBJ1-6, with D uncertain. This TCR derives from a human donor with Susac syndrome. The sequencing sample was made of CD4+ T cells from PBMCs. The CDR3 here is CASSFVSLNSPLHF. In DNA form, the CDR3 reads TGTGCCAGCAGTTTCGTGAGTCTTAATTCACCCCTCCACTTT.